What follows is one T cell receptor beta chain and its context. Its target is not known. Germline CDR1 reads SGHTA; CDR2 reads FQGNSA. The CDR3 is 15 amino acids. Trimming removed 7 bases from V and 4 bases from J; junction bases left unmatched: 10. This record belongs to a study of cytomegalovirus exposure and HLA in healthy donors. Study-level findings and limits: Upon later analysis, HLA-associated TCR beta chains proved more clonally expanded than other, equally common chains.

The PCR was carried out with 60 Vbeta primers and 13 Jbeta primers. Measured with immunoSEQ multiplex PCR; TCRdb has only the in-frame clones, and not every one. The sample gives some 57,000 clones, around three quarters of which show up once; 15% to 20% is in the top ten. Sequences were obtained from PBMCs. The V and J genes are TRBV7-2 and TRBJ1-5, with 7 bases that match TRBD1. The sequence derives from a woman aged 55-70 years in good health and CMV-seropositive. The CDR3 spells CASTSQGGNNQPQHF. The CDR3 nucleotides read TGTGCCAGCACCTCCCAGGGGGGTAATAATCAGCCCCAGCATTTT.